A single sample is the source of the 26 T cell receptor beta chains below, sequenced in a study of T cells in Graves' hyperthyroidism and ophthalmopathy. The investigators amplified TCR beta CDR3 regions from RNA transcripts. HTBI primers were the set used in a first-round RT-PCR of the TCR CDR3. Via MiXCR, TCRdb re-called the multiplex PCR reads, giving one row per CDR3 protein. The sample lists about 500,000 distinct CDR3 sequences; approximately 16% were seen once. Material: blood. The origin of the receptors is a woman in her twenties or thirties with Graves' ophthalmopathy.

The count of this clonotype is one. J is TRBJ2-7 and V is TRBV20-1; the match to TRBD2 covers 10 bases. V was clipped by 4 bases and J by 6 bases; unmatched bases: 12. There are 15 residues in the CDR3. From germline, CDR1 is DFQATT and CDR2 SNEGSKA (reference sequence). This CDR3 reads CSAITAGGRWAEQYF. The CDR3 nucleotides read TGCAGTGCTATTACAGCGGGAGGGCGTTGGGCCGAGCAGTACTTC.

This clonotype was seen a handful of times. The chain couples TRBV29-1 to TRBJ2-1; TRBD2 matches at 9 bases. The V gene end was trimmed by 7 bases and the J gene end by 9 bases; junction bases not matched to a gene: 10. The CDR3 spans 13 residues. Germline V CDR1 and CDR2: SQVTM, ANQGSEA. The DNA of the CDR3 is TGCAGCGCCCGGGGTAGCGGGAGTGTTGAGCAGTTCTTC. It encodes CSARGSGSVEQFF.

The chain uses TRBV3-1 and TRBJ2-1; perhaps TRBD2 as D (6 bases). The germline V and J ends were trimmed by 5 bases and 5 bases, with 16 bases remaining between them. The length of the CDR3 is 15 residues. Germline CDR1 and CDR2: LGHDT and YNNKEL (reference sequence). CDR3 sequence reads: CASSWGRSGHNEQFF. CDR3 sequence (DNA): TGTGCCAGCAGCTGGGGCCGAAGCGGGCACAATGAGCAGTTCTTC.

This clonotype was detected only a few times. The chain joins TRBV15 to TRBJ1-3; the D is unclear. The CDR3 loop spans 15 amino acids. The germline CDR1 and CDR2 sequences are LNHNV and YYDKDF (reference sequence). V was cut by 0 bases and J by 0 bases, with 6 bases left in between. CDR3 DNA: TGTGCCACCAGCAGAGATGATACCTCTGGAAACACCATATATTTT. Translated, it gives CATSRDDTSGNTIYF.

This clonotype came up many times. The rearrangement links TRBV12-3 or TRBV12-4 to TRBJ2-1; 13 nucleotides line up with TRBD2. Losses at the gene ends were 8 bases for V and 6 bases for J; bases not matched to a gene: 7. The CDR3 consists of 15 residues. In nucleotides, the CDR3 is TGTGCCAGCCGTACTAGCGGGAGGGCCTTCAATGAGCAGTTCTTC. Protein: CASRTSGRAFNEQFF.

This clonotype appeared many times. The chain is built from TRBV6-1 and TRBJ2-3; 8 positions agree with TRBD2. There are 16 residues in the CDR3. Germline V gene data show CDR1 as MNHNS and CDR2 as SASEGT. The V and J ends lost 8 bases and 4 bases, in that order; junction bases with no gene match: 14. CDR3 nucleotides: TGTGCCAGCGTTAACAGAGCGGGAGTGGGGGCAGATACGCAGTATTTT. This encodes CASVNRAGVGADTQYF.

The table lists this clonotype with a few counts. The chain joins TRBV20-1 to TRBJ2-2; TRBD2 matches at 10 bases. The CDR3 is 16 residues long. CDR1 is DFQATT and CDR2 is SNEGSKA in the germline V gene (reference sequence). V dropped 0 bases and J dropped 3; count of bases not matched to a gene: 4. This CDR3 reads CSARDPAGGHTGELFF. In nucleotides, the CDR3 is TGCAGTGCTAGAGATCCAGCGGGAGGGCACACCGGGGAGCTGTTTTTT.

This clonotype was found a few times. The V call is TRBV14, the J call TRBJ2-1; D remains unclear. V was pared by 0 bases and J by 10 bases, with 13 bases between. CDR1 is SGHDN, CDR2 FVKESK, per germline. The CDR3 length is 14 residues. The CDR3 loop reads CASSQEFGAWEQFF. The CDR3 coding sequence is TGTGCCAGCAGCCAAGAATTCGGCGCGTGGGAGCAGTTCTTC.

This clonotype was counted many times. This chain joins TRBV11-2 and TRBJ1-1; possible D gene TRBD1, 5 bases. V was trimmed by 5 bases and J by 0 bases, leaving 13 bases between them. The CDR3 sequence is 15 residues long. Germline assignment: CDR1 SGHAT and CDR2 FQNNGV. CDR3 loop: CASSPSRAMNTEAFF. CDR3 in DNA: TGTGCCAGCAGCCCTAGCAGGGCCATGAACACTGAAGCTTTCTTT.

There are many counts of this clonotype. CDR3 sequence: CASSDLAGDGDNEQFF. DNA for the CDR3: TGCGCCAGCAGCGACCTAGCGGGAGATGGGGACAATGAGCAGTTCTTC. The chain is built from TRBV5-1 and TRBJ2-1; TRBD2 agrees at 10 bases. Germline lookup yields CDR1 SGHRS and CDR2 YFSETQ. The CDR3 covers 16 residues. V gave up 4 bases and J gave up 5 bases; unmatched junction bases: 9. Combining the CDR3 with reference TRBV5-1 and TRBJ2-1 gives the whole variable domain KAGVTQTPRYLIKTRGQQVTLSCSPISGHRSVSWYQQTPGQGLQFLFEYFSETQRNKGNFPGRFSGRQFSNSRSEMNVSTLELGDSALYLCASSDLAGDGDNEQFFGPGTRLTVL.

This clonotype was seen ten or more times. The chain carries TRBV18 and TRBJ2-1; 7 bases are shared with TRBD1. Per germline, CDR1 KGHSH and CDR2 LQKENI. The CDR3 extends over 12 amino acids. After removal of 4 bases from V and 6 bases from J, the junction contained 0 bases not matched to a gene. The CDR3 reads CASSRQGNEQFF. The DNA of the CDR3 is TGTGCCAGCTCACGACAGGGCAATGAGCAGTTCTTC.

CDR3 sequence (DNA): TGTGCCAGCAGTCCCCTGGGACAGGGGGTCTTCTACGAGCAGTACTTC. Amino acids: CASSPLGQGVFYEQYF. This chain uses TRBV6-1 with TRBJ2-7, with TRBD1 identical over 11 bases. V trimming: 5 bases; J trimming: 3 bases; junction bases outside the gene matches: 9. Germline V lookup: CDR1 MNHNS, CDR2 SASEGT. The CDR3 contains 16 residues.

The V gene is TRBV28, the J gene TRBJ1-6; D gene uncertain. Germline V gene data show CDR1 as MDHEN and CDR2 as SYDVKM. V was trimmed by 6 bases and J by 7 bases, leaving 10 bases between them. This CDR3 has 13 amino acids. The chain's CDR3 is CASRGLWNSPLHF. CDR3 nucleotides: TGTGCCAGCAGGGGTCTTTGGAATTCACCCCTCCACTTT.

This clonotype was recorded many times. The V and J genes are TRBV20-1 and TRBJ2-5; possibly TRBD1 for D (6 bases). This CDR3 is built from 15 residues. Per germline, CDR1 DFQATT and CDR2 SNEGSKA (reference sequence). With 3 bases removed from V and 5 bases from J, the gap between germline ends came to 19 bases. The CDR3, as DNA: TGCAGTGCTAGGGAGACAGGCCAGGAGTGGGAGACCCAGTACTTC. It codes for CSARETGQEWETQYF.

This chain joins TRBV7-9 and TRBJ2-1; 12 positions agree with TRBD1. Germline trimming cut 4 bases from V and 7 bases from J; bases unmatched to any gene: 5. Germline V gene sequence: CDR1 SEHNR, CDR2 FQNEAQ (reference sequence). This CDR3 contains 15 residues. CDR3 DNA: TGTGCCAGCAGCTCCGGGACAGGGGGCCTTAATGAGCAGTTCTTC. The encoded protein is CASSSGTGGLNEQFF. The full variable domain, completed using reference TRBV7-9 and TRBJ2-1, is DTGVSQNPRHKITKRGQNVTFRCDPISEHNRLYWYRQTLGQGPEFLTYFQNEAQLEKSRLLSDRFSAERPKGSFSTLEIQRTEQGDSAMYLCASSSGTGGLNEQFFGPGTRLTVL.

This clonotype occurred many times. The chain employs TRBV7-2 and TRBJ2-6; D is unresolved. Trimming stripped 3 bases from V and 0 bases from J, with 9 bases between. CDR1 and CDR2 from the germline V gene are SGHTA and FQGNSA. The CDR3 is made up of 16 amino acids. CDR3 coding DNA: TGTGCCAGCAGCTTTTCCCTCTTCTCTGGGGCCAACGTCCTGACTTTC. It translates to CASSFSLFSGANVLTF.

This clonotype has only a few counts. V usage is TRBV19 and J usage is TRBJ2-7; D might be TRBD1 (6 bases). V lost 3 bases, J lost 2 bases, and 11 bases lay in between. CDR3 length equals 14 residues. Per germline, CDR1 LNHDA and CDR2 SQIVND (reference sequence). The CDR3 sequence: CASSIPGHPYEQYF. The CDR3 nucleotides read TGTGCCAGTAGTATTCCGGGACACCCCTACGAGCAGTACTTC.

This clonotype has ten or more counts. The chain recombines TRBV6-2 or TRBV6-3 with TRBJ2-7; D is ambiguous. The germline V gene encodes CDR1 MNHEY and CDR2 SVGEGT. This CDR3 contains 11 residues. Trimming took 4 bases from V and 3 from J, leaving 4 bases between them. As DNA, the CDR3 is TGTGCCAGCAGTTGGGACTACGAGCAGTACTTC. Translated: CASSWDYEQYF.

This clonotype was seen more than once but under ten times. The CDR3 nucleotides read TGTGCCAGCTCACCGGGGGGACGCCCGGAAAAACTGTTTTTT. Its translation: CASSPGGRPEKLFF. This chain uses TRBV18 with TRBJ1-4, with a tentative D call TRBD1 (5 bases). CDR1 is KGHSH, CDR2 LQKENI, per germline. Between the trimmed V and J ends, which lost 3 bases and 8 bases, there was a span of 13 bases. The CDR3 has 14 amino acids. The variable domain in full, with the rest retrieved from reference TRBV18 and TRBJ1-4, is NAGVMQNPRHLVRRRGQEARLRCSPMKGHSHVYWYRQLPEEGLKFMVYLQKENIIDESGMPKERFSAEFPKEGPSILRIQQVVRGDSAAYFCASSPGGRPEKLFFGSGTQLSVL.

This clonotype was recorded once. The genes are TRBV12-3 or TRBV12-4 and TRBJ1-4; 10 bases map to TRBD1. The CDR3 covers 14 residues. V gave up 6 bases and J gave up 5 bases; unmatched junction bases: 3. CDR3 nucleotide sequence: TGTGCCAGCAGGTCGACAGGGGGCAATGAAAAACTGTTTTTT. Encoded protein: CASRSTGGNEKLFF.

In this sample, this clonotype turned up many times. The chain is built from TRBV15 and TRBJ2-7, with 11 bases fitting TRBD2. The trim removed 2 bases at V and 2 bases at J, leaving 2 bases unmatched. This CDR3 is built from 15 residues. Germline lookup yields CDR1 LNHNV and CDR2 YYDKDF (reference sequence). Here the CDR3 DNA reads TGTGCCACCAGCAGATTAGCGGGAGGGACCTACGAGCAGTACTTC. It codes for CATSRLAGGTYEQYF.

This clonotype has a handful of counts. The CDR3 spells CATSTGIWQNQPQHF. CDR3 nucleotide sequence: TGTGCCACCAGCACAGGCATATGGCAGAATCAGCCCCAGCATTTT. The chain recombines TRBV15 with TRBJ1-5; D unresolved. V lost 4 bases to trimming and J lost 4 bases, with 14 bases between them. CDR1 is LNHNV, CDR2 YYDKDF, per germline (reference sequence). CDR3 length equals 15 residues.

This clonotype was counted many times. CDR3 region: CASSFGTVTSSGNTIYF. The CDR3 bases are TGTGCCAGCAGTTTCGGGACAGTGACCAGCTCTGGAAACACCATATATTTT. This sequence joins TRBV6-2 or TRBV6-3 and TRBJ1-3; 7 nucleotides align to TRBD1. Germline values: CDR1 MNHEY, CDR2 SVGEGT. V was pared by 4 bases and J by 0 bases, with 9 bases of the junction left unmatched. The CDR3 is made up of 17 amino acids.

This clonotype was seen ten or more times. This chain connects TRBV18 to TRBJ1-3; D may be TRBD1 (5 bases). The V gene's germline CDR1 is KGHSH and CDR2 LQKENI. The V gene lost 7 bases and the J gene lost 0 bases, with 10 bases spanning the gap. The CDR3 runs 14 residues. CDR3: CASYRDGSGNTIYF. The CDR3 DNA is TGTGCCAGCTATCGGGACGGCTCTGGAAACACCATATATTTT.

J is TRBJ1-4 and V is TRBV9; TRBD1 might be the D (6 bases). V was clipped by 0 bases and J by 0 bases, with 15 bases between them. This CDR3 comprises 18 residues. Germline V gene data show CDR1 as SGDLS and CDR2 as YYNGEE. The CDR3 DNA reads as TGTGCCAGCAGCGTAGAGGGGGGCTTCCCTACAACTAATGAAAAACTGTTTTTT. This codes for CASSVEGGFPTTNEKLFF.

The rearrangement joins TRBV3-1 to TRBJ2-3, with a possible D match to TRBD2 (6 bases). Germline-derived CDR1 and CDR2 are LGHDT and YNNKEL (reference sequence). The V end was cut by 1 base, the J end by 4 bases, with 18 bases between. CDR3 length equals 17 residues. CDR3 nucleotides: TGTGCCAGCAGCCAAGTAGTGAGGCGACTAGGGGCAGATACGCAGTATTTT. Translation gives CASSQVVRRLGADTQYF.